A single sample is the source of the 4 T cell receptor beta chains below, sequenced in a study of OX40 agonist ivuxolimab in advanced cancers. Method: immunoSEQ multiplex PCR; TCRdb's copy keeps in-frame clones and lacks some. The sample gives fewer than 95,000 clones, 80% to 95% of which show up once; less than 3.5% is in the top ten. The sample consisted of CD4+ or CD8+ T cells sorted from blood, taken in a trial of the OX40 agonist ivuxolimab. These TCRs come from an adult with an advanced solid tumor such as melanoma, head and neck, liver or kidney cancer.

The chain has TRBV15 and TRBJ2-7; 8 positions agree with TRBD1. CDR1 and CDR2 from the germline V gene are LNHNV and YYDKDF (reference sequence). Trimming cost V 1 base and J 3 bases; bases outside gene matches: 5. The CDR3 sequence is 15 residues long. CDR3 protein: CATSRGRQGRYEQYF. The CDR3, as DNA: TGTGCCACCAGCAGAGGTCGACAGGGGCGCTACGAGCAGTACTTC.

The V and J genes are TRBV30 and TRBJ1-2; D not certain. The V and J ends lost 8 bases and 3 bases respectively, with 16 bases between them. This CDR3 is built from 13 residues. The germline V gene encodes CDR1 GTSNPN and CDR2 SVGIG (reference sequence). CDR3 sequence (DNA): TGTGCCCGGGAAAGGGATCAGGACTATGGCTACACCTTC. Translating gives CARERDQDYGYTF.

This clone appeared once. The J gene is TRBJ2-3, the V gene TRBV9; D is possibly TRBD2 (5 bases). V gave up 0 bases and J gave up 2 bases, with 10 bases separating them. The CDR3 has 15 residues. In germline, CDR1 is SGDLS, CDR2 YYNGEE. CDR3 DNA: TGTGCCAGCAGCGTAGACGGGGAGATCACAGATACGCAGTATTTT. As protein: CASSVDGEITDTQYF.

This chain joins TRBV19 and TRBJ1-2, with a possible D match to TRBD1 (6 bases). The germline V and J ends were trimmed by 6 bases and 0 bases, with 14 bases remaining between them. The CDR3 has 15 amino acids. Germline loops: CDR1 LNHDA, CDR2 SQIVND (reference sequence). As DNA, the CDR3 is TGTGCCAGTAGCTCACAGGGTTATTCTAACTATGGCTACACCTTC. As protein: CASSSQGYSNYGYTF.